A selection of T cell receptor beta chains follows, all from one sample in a study of human T cells and chemical hapten exposure. TCRdb re-analysed the RACE reads in MiXCR, keeping a single row per CDR3 protein. The repertoire includes 180,000 or so distinct CDR3 sequences, about 15% of them detected once, and approximately 1.5% sits in the top ten. The sequences come from whole blood, collected in connection with sensitization to the hapten diphenylcyclopropenone (DPC). Receptors were obtained from a woman aged 25 to 39 with alopecia areata. Some clones in this sample may be carry-over from other donors' samples. Each CDR3 is given with its conserved first and last residue. Fields, in order: D gene, J gene, V gene, clone size, CDR3 DNA, CDR3 protein. D genes are given only for firm matches. Size is omitted from some rows. Given values are once, few, many or a class for expanded clones.

-	TRBJ2-1	TRBV12-3/TRBV12-4	-	TGTGCCAGCAGTTCAACAGTTGAAAGCGTCTCCTACAATGAGCAGTTCTTC	CASSSTVESVSYNEQFF
TRBD1	TRBJ2-3	TRBV7-2	-	TGTGCCAGCAGCTTCGGGGACAGTACCACAGATACGCAGTATTTT	CASSFGDSTTDTQYF
TRBD1	TRBJ2-2	TRBV28	-	TGTGCCAGCCGCGCGACAGGGGTCACCGGGGAGCTGTTTTTT	CASRATGVTGELFF
TRBD1	TRBJ1-6	TRBV12-3/TRBV12-4	many	TGTGCCAGCAGTCGGGGACAGGGTAATTCACCCCTCCACTTT	CASSRGQGNSPLHF
-	TRBJ1-2	TRBV28	few	TGTGCCAGCAGTGGGGCAGGGAGTTCAGGCAACTATGGCTACACCTTC	CASSGAGSSGNYGYTF
-	TRBJ1-1	TRBV6-5	-	TGTGCCAGCAGTTACTCGTCGACAGCCCTAGAAGCTTTCTTT	CASSYSSTALEAFF
-	TRBJ2-2	TRBV3-2	few	TGTGCCAGCAGCCTGAACTCTAGCGGGAGTAGTCGAACCGGGGAGCTGTTTTTT	CASSLNSSGSSRTGELFF
TRBD1	TRBJ1-5	TRBV19	-	TGTGCCAGTAGTATACCTGGAGGGGGCTCTTATCAGCCCCAGCATTTT	CASSIPGGGSYQPQHF
TRBD1	TRBJ2-5	TRBV7-8	many	TGTGCCAGCAGTTTGGACAGGGCTCGGGCCCAGTACTTC	CASSLDRARAQYF
-	TRBJ2-3	TRBV4-1	many	TGCGCCAGCAGCCAGGGGGACTCCACAGATACGCAGTATTTT	CASSQGDSTDTQYF
-	TRBJ2-3	TRBV9	-	TGTGCCAGCAGCATGACGGGACTTCCAACAGATACGCAGTATTTT	CASSMTGLPTDTQYF
-	TRBJ1-4	TRBV9	many	TGTGCCAGCAGCGTAGGTCCCCAGGGTAATGAAAAACTGTTTTTT	CASSVGPQGNEKLFF
TRBD1	TRBJ1-6	TRBV10-2	few	TGCGCCAGCAGTACCGGGACAGTAAATTCACCCCTCCACTTT	CASSTGTVNSPLHF